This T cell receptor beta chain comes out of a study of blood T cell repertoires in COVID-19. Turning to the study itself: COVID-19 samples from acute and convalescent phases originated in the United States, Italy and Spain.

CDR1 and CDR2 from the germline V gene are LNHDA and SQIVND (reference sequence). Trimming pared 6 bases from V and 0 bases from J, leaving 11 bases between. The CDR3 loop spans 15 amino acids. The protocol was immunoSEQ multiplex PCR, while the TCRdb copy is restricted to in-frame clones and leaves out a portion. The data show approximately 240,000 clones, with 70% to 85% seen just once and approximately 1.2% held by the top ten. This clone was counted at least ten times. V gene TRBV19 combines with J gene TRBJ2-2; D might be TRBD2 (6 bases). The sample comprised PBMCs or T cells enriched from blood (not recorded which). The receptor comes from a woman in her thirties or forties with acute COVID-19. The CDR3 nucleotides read TGTGCCAGTAGATGGGGGGTGACGAACACCGGGGAGCTGTTTTTT. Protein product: CASRWGVTNTGELFF.